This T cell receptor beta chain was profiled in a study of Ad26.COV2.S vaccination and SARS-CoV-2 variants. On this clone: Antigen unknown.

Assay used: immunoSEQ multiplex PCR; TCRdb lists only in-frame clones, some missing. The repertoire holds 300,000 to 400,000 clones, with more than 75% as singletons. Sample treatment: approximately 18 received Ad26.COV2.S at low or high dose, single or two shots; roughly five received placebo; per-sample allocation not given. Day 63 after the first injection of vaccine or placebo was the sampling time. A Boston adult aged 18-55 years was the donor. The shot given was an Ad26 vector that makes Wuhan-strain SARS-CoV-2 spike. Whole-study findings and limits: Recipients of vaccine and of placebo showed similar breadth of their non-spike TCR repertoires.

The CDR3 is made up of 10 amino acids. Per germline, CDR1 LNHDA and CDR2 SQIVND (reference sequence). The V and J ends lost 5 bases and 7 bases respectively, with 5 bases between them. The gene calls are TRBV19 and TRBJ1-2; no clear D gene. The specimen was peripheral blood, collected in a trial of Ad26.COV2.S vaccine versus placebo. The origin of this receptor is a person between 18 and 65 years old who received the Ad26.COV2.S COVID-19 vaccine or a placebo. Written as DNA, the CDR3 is TGTGCCAGTAGTGAGAGTGGCTACACCTTC. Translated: CASSESGYTF.